This entry lists 18 T cell receptor beta chains sequenced from one sample in a study of blood T cells in healthy people across ages. Alongside a J-beta primer mix, a sample-barcoded 5' primer served in a second PCR lasting about 6 to 11 cycles. TCRdb re-analysed the 5' RACE reads in MiXCR, keeping a single row per CDR3 protein. This sample has around 750,000 distinct CDR3 sequences, with less than 70% found just once. Material for sequencing was blood. These receptors were taken from an elderly man in good health.

The chain couples TRBV5-1 to TRBJ2-7, with D tentatively TRBD2 (6 bases). The CDR3 runs to 15 residues. V was clipped by 1 base and J by 0 bases, with 11 bases between them. Germline V CDR1 and CDR2: SGHRS, YFSETQ. Written as DNA, the CDR3 is TGCGCCAGCAGCTTGTCTCAGGGAGGCTCCTACGAGCAGTACTTC. Its protein product is CASSLSQGGSYEQYF.

The chain is built from TRBV3-1 and TRBJ1-4; TRBD1 agrees at 7 bases. Germline-derived CDR1 and CDR2 are LGHDT and YNNKEL (reference sequence). This CDR3 spans 15 amino acids. The V segment lost 4 bases and the J segment 4 bases; nucleotides outside the gene matches: 6. The CDR3 is CASSRGTEYNEKLFF. DNA for the CDR3: TGTGCCAGCAGCCGTGGGACAGAATATAATGAAAAACTGTTTTTT.

This clonotype was seen a few times. This chain joins TRBV20-1 and TRBJ1-2; 8 bases align to TRBD1. This CDR3 region has 13 residues. Germline lookup yields CDR1 DFQATT and CDR2 SNEGSKA (reference sequence). Trimming removed 3 bases from V and 4 bases from J; junction bases left unmatched: 4. The CDR3 loop reads CSARGTGGYGYTF. For the CDR3, the DNA is TGCAGTGCTAGGGGTACAGGGGGCTATGGCTACACCTTC.

V is TRBV29-1 and J is TRBJ2-1, with 7 positions matching TRBD2. V shed 7 bases and J 3 bases; nucleotides not matched to a gene: 15. The CDR3 length is 16 residues. CDR1 and CDR2 from the germline V gene are SQVTM and ANQGSEA. The CDR3 here is CSAGRASGASYNEQFF. CDR3 coding DNA: TGCAGCGCCGGCCGGGCTAGCGGAGCCAGCTACAATGAGCAGTTCTTC.

The chain couples TRBV11-3 to TRBJ2-5, with D possibly being TRBD2 (6 bases). The CDR3 is 14 residues long. Germline V lookup: CDR1 SGHNT, CDR2 YENEEA. The germline V and J ends were trimmed by 5 bases and 1 base, with 11 bases remaining between them. CDR3 residues: CASSPAGFQETQYF. DNA for the CDR3: TGTGCCAGCAGCCCCGCGGGGTTCCAAGAGACCCAGTACTTC.

The chain recombines TRBV6-5 with TRBJ2-4; D might be TRBD1 (5 bases). The last part of the DNA fits TRBJ2-7 better; the J call may be wrong. Looked up from germline, CDR1 is MNHEY and CDR2 is SVGAGI. This CDR3 comprises 12 residues. The CDR3 here is CASRPRGYEQYF. CDR3 bases: TGTGCCAGCAGGCCAAGGGGTTACGAGCAGTACTTC.

The sample holds a few counts of this clonotype. J is TRBJ2-1 and V is TRBV21-1; the table assigns TRBD1, which was not confirmed against the DNA. TRBV21-1 is noted as a pseudogene. This CDR3 is 16 amino acids long. CDR3 nucleotides: TGTGCCAGCAACAACCCCCAGAAGACAGGGATAAGTGAGCAGTTCTTC. This encodes CASNNPQKTGISEQFF.

This clonotype has a handful of counts. The rearrangement joins TRBV6-6 to TRBJ1-5; D may be TRBD1 (5 bases). The CDR3 contains 14 residues. Trimming took 3 bases from V and 6 from J, leaving 12 bases between them. Germline V lookup: CDR1 MNHNY, CDR2 SVGAGI (reference sequence). CDR3 amino acids: CASSYRGGGQPQHF. The CDR3 DNA reads as TGTGCCAGCAGTTATCGCGGGGGAGGTCAGCCCCAGCATTTT.

The chain couples TRBV18 to TRBJ2-3, with D tentatively TRBD2 (5 bases). V was pared by 1 base and J by 0 bases, with 11 bases between. Germline V gives CDR1 KGHSH, CDR2 LQKENI. CDR3 size: 16 residues. CDR3 sequence reads: CASSPLSATSTDTQYF. The DNA of the CDR3 is TGTGCCAGCTCACCACTTAGCGCGACTAGCACAGATACGCAGTATTTT.

The CDR3 coding sequence is TGTGCCAGCAGCCCGCGGCGCGGGAATGGTGTAGATACGCAGTATTTT. The encoded protein is CASSPRRGNGVDTQYF. This rearrangement joins TRBV7-6 to TRBJ2-3; the D gene is possibly TRBD2 (6 bases). The germline CDR1 and CDR2 sequences are SGHVS and FNYEAQ. V lost 5 bases and J 5 bases, leaving 20 bases between the germline ends. This CDR3 contains 16 residues.

The gene calls are TRBV9 and TRBJ1-2, with 7 bases aligning to TRBD1. Germline CDR1 is SGDLS and CDR2 is YYNGEE. V shed 4 bases and J 7 bases; nucleotides not matched to a gene: 10. CDR3 length equals 14 residues. The CDR3 DNA reads as TGTGCCAGCAGCACGTCCCGGGACAGTAGTGGCTACACCTTC. This encodes CASSTSRDSSGYTF.

The chain couples TRBV4-2 to TRBJ2-5, with D uncertain. V was shortened by 1 base and J by 5 bases, with 14 bases between the two germline ends. The CDR3 has 15 amino acids. Per the germline V gene, CDR1 is LGHNA and CDR2 is YNFKEQ. The CDR3 sequence: CASSQASSGRETQYF. The CDR3 DNA reads TGTGCCAGCAGCCAAGCGAGCTCAGGCCGGGAGACCCAGTACTTC.

CDR3 DNA sequence: TGCAGCGTTGATCCCGGGACTAGCGGCATCCATGAGCAGTACTTC. Translated: CSVDPGTSGIHEQYF. The rearrangement joins TRBV29-1 to TRBJ2-5; 11 bases line up with TRBD2. V shed 3 bases and J 11 bases; nucleotides not matched to a gene: 14. The length of the CDR3 is 15 residues. The germline CDR1 and CDR2 sequences are SQVTM and ANQGSEA.

This clonotype was counted a few times. The chain combines TRBV5-1 with TRBJ2-1, with D perhaps TRBD2 (5 bases). The V end lost 4 bases, the J end lost 0 bases, and 23 bases lay between the germline ends. The CDR3 extends over 19 amino acids. The V gene's germline CDR1 is SGHRS and CDR2 YFSETQ. The DNA for the CDR3 is TGCGCCAGCAGCCCCAACGTAAGGGTTGGGAGTAGCTCCTACAATGAGCAGTTCTTC. Protein sequence: CASSPNVRVGSSSYNEQFF.

The CDR3 nucleotides are TGTGCCAGCAGCGTAACCAACACCGGGGAGCTGTTTTTT. Its protein product is CASSVTNTGELFF. The chain uses TRBV9 and TRBJ2-2; no reliable D call. V was pared by 1 base and J by 2 bases, with 3 bases between. This CDR3 contains 13 residues. The germline gives CDR1 SGDLS, CDR2 YYNGEE.

The chain combines TRBV6-1 with TRBJ2-5; a weak D match, TRBD2 (6 bases). The DNA end is more similar to TRBJ2-7, so the J call may be wrong. The CDR3 is 14 amino acids. Germline lookup yields CDR1 MNHNS and CDR2 SASEGT. The CDR3 reads CASRAETRGSEQYF. CDR3 bases: TGTGCCAGCAGGGCCGAGACCCGGGGGTCCGAGCAGTACTTC.

A few counts support this clonotype. The J gene is TRBJ2-7, the V gene TRBV29-1; D remains unclear. The CDR3 consists of 12 residues. Germline lookup yields CDR1 SQVTM and CDR2 ANQGSEA. Here the CDR3 reads CSVRASLYEQYF. The CDR3 DNA is TGCAGTGTCCGGGCCTCACTCTACGAGCAGTACTTC.

The chain has TRBV30 and TRBJ1-2; 7 bases are a match to TRBD1. Trimming removed 7 bases from V and 8 bases from J; junction bases left unmatched: 10. The length of the CDR3 is 12 residues. Germline lookup yields CDR1 GTSNPN and CDR2 SVGIG (reference sequence). CDR3 in DNA: TGTGCCTCAAAACAGGGGTCGGGAGGCTACACCTTC. Translation gives CASKQGSGGYTF.